These 27 T cell receptor beta chains were sequenced from one sample in a study of technical replicates of blood from a handful of donors. Some clones are missing from TCRdb's copy, which holds only in-frame ones; the method was immunoSEQ multiplex PCR. Seen here are about 84,000 clones, 95% to 98% observed once, and the top ten hold over 0.15%. Sequenced material: T cells isolated from PBMCs. The receptors shown here come from a human donor in good health.

The chain uses TRBV5-1 and TRBJ1-2; tentatively, D is TRBD1 (6 bases). V lost 9 bases and J 5 bases, leaving 23 bases between the germline ends. Germline assignment: CDR1 SGHRS and CDR2 YFSETQ. The CDR3 consists of 15 residues. The CDR3 DNA reads as TGCGCCACCCGTCCGGGGACACCCGGCGGATATGGCTACACCTTC. This codes for CATRPGTPGGYGYTF.

The chain combines TRBV5-1 with TRBJ2-4, with TRBD1 matching over 7 bases. The V gene end was trimmed by 0 bases and the J gene end by 5 bases; junction bases not matched to a gene: 2. The CDR3 extends over 14 amino acids. CDR1 SGHRS and CDR2 YFSETQ come from the germline V gene. The CDR3 coding sequence is TGCGCCAGCAGCTTGGGAGGGACAGAAAACATTCAGTACTTC. It is translated as CASSLGGTENIQYF.

The chain combines TRBV28 with TRBJ2-1; 7 nucleotides align to TRBD2. The germline gives CDR1 MDHEN, CDR2 SYDVKM. This CDR3 has 15 residues. V was clipped by 3 bases and J by 5 bases; unmatched bases: 7. The CDR3 spells CASSFPGLYDNEQFF. CDR3 in DNA: TGTGCCAGCAGTTTCCCGGGACTATACGACAATGAGCAGTTCTTC.

This clone was counted once. DNA for the CDR3: TGTGCCAGCATTGACTCCCAGGGGGACAATGAGCAGTTCTTC. This codes for CASIDSQGDNEQFF. This chain connects TRBV2 to TRBJ2-1, with 7 bases fitting TRBD1. Germline V gene sequence: CDR1 SNHLY, CDR2 FYNNEI. The CDR3 is 14 amino acids. V lost 7 bases and J lost 5; bases outside the gene matches: 8.

This chain connects TRBV4-1 to TRBJ2-7; 11 positions agree with TRBD1. This CDR3 spans 15 amino acids. CDR1 MGHRA and CDR2 YSYEKL come from the germline V gene. The trim removed 4 bases at V and 4 bases at J, leaving 6 bases unmatched. The CDR3 nucleotides read TGCGCCAGCAGCCCCGCGGGGACAGGGGGGTACGAGCAGTACTTC. As protein: CASSPAGTGGYEQYF.

The chain combines TRBV7-9 with TRBJ1-1, with unresolved D. Germline V gene data show CDR1 as SEHNR and CDR2 as FQNEAQ (reference sequence). The CDR3 consists of 14 residues. V dropped 4 bases and J dropped 1 base, with 10 bases sitting between them. In nucleotides, the CDR3 is TGTGCCAGCAGCTCCCACGCCGGGAACACTGAAGCTTTCTTT. The encoded protein is CASSSHAGNTEAFF.

The V call is TRBV5-1, the J call TRBJ2-1, with 12 bases fitting TRBD2. V was clipped by 4 bases and J by 6 bases; unmatched bases: 5. This CDR3 is 15 amino acids long. Germline V CDR1 and CDR2: SGHRS, YFSETQ. The CDR3 protein is CASSAASGRANEQFF. CDR3 bases: TGCGCCAGCAGCGCGGCTAGCGGGAGGGCCAATGAGCAGTTCTTC.

The V and J genes are TRBV9 and TRBJ2-3, with 13 nucleotides matching TRBD2. Germline V gene sequence: CDR1 SGDLS, CDR2 YYNGEE. V trimming: 2 bases; J trimming: 3 bases; junction bases outside the gene matches: 3. The CDR3 has 16 residues. CDR3 amino acids: CASSVTSGRVTDTQYF. CDR3 in DNA: TGTGCCAGCAGCGTCACTAGCGGGAGGGTGACAGATACGCAGTATTTT.

V gene TRBV11-2 combines with J gene TRBJ2-7, with 8 bases that match TRBD2. The CDR3 consists of 14 residues. Germline trimming cut 5 bases from V and 0 bases from J; bases unmatched to any gene: 3. The germline V gene encodes CDR1 SGHAT and CDR2 FQNNGV. The CDR3 coding sequence is TGTGCCAGCAGCCCAGGGACTAGCTCCTACGAGCAGTACTTC. This encodes CASSPGTSSYEQYF.

The chain has TRBV6-5 and TRBJ2-1; the match to TRBD2 covers 13 bases. V shed 11 bases and J 5 bases; nucleotides not matched to a gene: 6. The germline V gene has CDR1 MNHEY and CDR2 SVGAGI. This CDR3 spans 14 amino acids. CDR3 DNA: TGTGCCTGCCGACTAGCGGGGGGTAACAATGAGCAGTTCTTC. It is translated as CACRLAGGNNEQFF.

Only one count was recorded for this clone. V usage is TRBV13 and J usage is TRBJ2-3, with TRBD2 matching over 11 bases. The germline V gene encodes CDR1 PRHDT and CDR2 FYEKMQ (reference sequence). The CDR3 has 16 residues. Trimming removed 3 bases from V and 2 bases from J; junction bases left unmatched: 4. CDR3 DNA: TGTGCCAGCAGCTTTCTAGCGGGAGGCCTCACAGATACGCAGTATTTT. It codes for CASSFLAGGLTDTQYF.

The rearrangement joins TRBV4-1 to TRBJ2-5; D is perhaps TRBD2 (5 bases). V gave up 3 bases and J gave up 3 bases, with 14 bases separating them. The CDR3 consists of 15 residues. The germline CDR1 and CDR2 sequences are MGHRA and YSYEKL. The chain's CDR3 is CASSQLASNKETQYF. The DNA for the CDR3 is TGCGCCAGCAGCCAGCTGGCTAGCAATAAAGAGACCCAGTACTTC.

The gene calls are TRBV27 and TRBJ1-5; TRBD1 aligns across 9 bases. CDR3 length: 16 residues. V dropped 7 bases and J dropped 5; count of bases not matched to a gene: 12. Germline V gene sequence: CDR1 MNHEY, CDR2 SMNVEV (reference sequence). The DNA of the CDR3 is TGTGCCAGCAATCAGGCCGGGACAGGGTTCGATCAGCCCCAGCATTTT. This translates into CASNQAGTGFDQPQHF.

V usage is TRBV4-1 and J usage is TRBJ1-2, with unresolved D. The germline V and J ends were trimmed by 0 bases and 8 bases, with 16 bases remaining between them. The CDR3 covers 15 residues. Germline CDR1 MGHRA, CDR2 YSYEKL. The CDR3 DNA sequence: TGCGCCAGCAGCCAAGACCCGGGAGGAGGAGAAGGCTACACCTTC. This codes for CASSQDPGGGEGYTF.

This chain links TRBV7-9 with TRBJ2-7; perhaps TRBD2 as D (6 bases). Trimming removed 0 bases from V and 2 bases from J, with 14 bases in between. This CDR3 has 16 amino acids. Per the germline V gene, CDR1 is SEHNR and CDR2 is FQNEAQ (reference sequence). In nucleotides, the CDR3 is TGTGCCAGCAGCTTAGCGCTGAGGCGGGGTGCCTACGAGCAGTACTTC. Translating gives CASSLALRRGAYEQYF.

The chain employs TRBV5-1 and TRBJ2-1; maybe TRBD2 (6 bases). V dropped 0 bases and J dropped 12 bases, with 13 bases sitting between them. CDR1 and CDR2 from the germline V gene are SGHRS and YFSETQ. The CDR3 is made up of 13 amino acids. The CDR3 loop is CASSLGGREWQFF. CDR3 coding DNA: TGCGCCAGCAGCTTGGGGGGACGGGAGTGGCAGTTCTTC.

The genes are TRBV29-1 and TRBJ1-2; D might be TRBD1 (5 bases). Germline values: CDR1 SQVTM, CDR2 ANQGSEA. The CDR3 has 15 residues. V gave up 0 bases and J gave up 2 bases, with 13 bases separating them. In nucleotides, the CDR3 is TGCAGCGTTGAAGACCCGAGGGGACTCAACTATGGCTACACCTTC. Amino acid sequence: CSVEDPRGLNYGYTF.

The chain couples TRBV5-1 to TRBJ1-1; D is possibly TRBD1 (6 bases). CDR1 is SGHRS and CDR2 is YFSETQ in the germline V gene. This CDR3 is 11 amino acids long. Trimming cost V 6 bases and J 9 bases, with 12 bases left between them. The chain's CDR3 is CASKNRVQAFF. Written as DNA, the CDR3 is TGCGCCAGCAAAAACAGGGTACAAGCTTTCTTT.

The CDR3 protein is CASSMASVVYNEQFF. The CDR3 DNA is TGTGCCAGTAGTATGGCCAGCGTGGTCTACAATGAGCAGTTCTTC. The rearrangement links TRBV19 to TRBJ2-1; no firm D call. The ends were cut back, 3 bases at V and 3 bases at J, with 12 bases in the middle. The CDR3 sequence is 15 residues long. Looked up from germline, CDR1 is LNHDA and CDR2 is SQIVND (reference sequence).

The V gene is TRBV30, the J gene TRBJ2-4; 10 bases line up with TRBD1. CDR1 and CDR2 from the germline V gene are GTSNPN and SVGIG (reference sequence). V trimming: 4 bases; J trimming: 1 base; junction bases outside the gene matches: 10. The CDR3 has 17 residues. CDR3 bases: TGTGCCTGGAACTCCGGGACAGGGGCCGGGGCCAAAAACATTCAGTACTTC. It yields the protein CAWNSGTGAGAKNIQYF.

The CDR3 protein is CASSETGVQWGQFF. CDR3 in DNA: TGTGCCAGCAGCGAAACGGGGGTTCAATGGGGGCAGTTCTTC. The chain recombines TRBV6-1 with TRBJ2-1, with a weak D call TRBD2 (6 bases). V shed 6 bases and J shed 12 bases, with 21 bases lying between them. The length of the CDR3 is 14 residues. CDR1 is MNHNS and CDR2 is SASEGT in the germline V gene.

V is TRBV5-1 and J is TRBJ2-6; 8 nucleotides align to TRBD1. V lost 4 bases, J lost 0 bases, and 3 bases stayed unmatched. This CDR3 has 16 amino acids. The germline V gene has CDR1 SGHRS and CDR2 YFSETQ. CDR3 sequence reads: CASSTDRGSGANVLTF. In DNA form, the CDR3 reads TGCGCCAGCAGCACTGACAGGGGCTCTGGGGCCAACGTCCTGACTTTC.

The chain is built from TRBV27 and TRBJ1-3; 10 nucleotides match TRBD1. Germline values: CDR1 MNHEY, CDR2 SMNVEV (reference sequence). Trimming took 5 bases from V and 0 from J; bases not matched to a gene: 13. The CDR3 is 19 residues long. The CDR3 loop is CASSVSGTGAQYSGNTIYF. As DNA, the CDR3 is TGTGCCAGCAGTGTGTCCGGGACAGGGGCCCAATACTCTGGAAACACCATATATTTT.

This clone was counted a single time. The rearrangement links TRBV7-6 to TRBJ1-1, with D perhaps TRBD1 (5 bases). Germline lookup yields CDR1 SGHVS and CDR2 FNYEAQ. The CDR3 is 12 residues long. V shed 5 bases and J shed 5 bases, with 9 bases lying between them. The CDR3 is CASSHKGTEAFF. CDR3 sequence (DNA): TGTGCCAGCAGCCATAAGGGGACTGAAGCTTTCTTT.

This chain links TRBV9 with TRBJ1-2; 7 bases agree with TRBD1. The germline V gene has CDR1 SGDLS and CDR2 YYNGEE. The length of the CDR3 is 13 residues. V lost 3 bases to trimming and J lost 2 bases; unmatched junction nucleotides: 1. This chain's CDR3 is CASSAQGNYGYTF. CDR3 coding DNA: TGTGCCAGCAGCGCACAGGGGAACTATGGCTACACCTTC.

This clone was seen a single time. V usage is TRBV28 and J usage is TRBJ2-1; TRBD2 matches at 7 bases. Looked up from germline, CDR1 is MDHEN and CDR2 is SYDVKM. The CDR3 runs 13 residues. V was pared by 8 bases and J by 2 bases, with 3 bases of the junction left unmatched. CDR3 sequence: CASLGGAYNEQFF. In DNA form, the CDR3 reads TGTGCCAGCTTGGGGGGGGCCTACAATGAGCAGTTCTTC.

CDR3 residues: CSVDRQTNTGELFF. The CDR3 nucleotides read TGCAGCGTTGATCGACAGACGAACACCGGGGAGCTGTTTTTT. This chain joins TRBV29-1 and TRBJ2-2; perhaps TRBD1 as D (5 bases). Trimming pared 3 bases from V and 0 bases from J, leaving 8 bases between. CDR3 size: 14 residues. CDR1 is SQVTM and CDR2 is ANQGSEA in the germline V gene.